This T cell receptor beta chain comes out of a study of T-cell memory formation after mild COVID-19. Concerning this clonotype itself: Its target is not known.

TCRdb independently ran MiXCR on the 5' RACE reads; one entry per CDR3 protein. In the table there are approximately 490,000 distinct CDR3 sequences, roughly 22% of which are singletons. Trimming stripped 4 bases from V and 6 bases from J, with 10 bases between. Germline values: CDR1 SQVTM, CDR2 ANQGSEA. The CDR3 has 12 residues. Whole-study findings and limits: Researchers could not confirm that second-wave clones peaking on day 37 targeted SARS-CoV-2. Whereas later expanders leaned CD4+, clones contracting day 15 to 85 showed a balanced CD4/CD8 makeup.

The chain couples TRBV29-1 to TRBJ2-4, with D possibly called TRBD1 or TRBD2 (5 bases each). The source is an adult woman who had mild COVID-19 (a few samples of this study predate the infection). Cell type and time point are not known. The sequenced material came from PBMCs or a T cell subset sorted from them (not recorded which). CDR3 DNA: TGCAGCGTTGGGGGCGGGCTAAACATTCAGTACTTC. This sequence encodes CSVGGGLNIQYF.